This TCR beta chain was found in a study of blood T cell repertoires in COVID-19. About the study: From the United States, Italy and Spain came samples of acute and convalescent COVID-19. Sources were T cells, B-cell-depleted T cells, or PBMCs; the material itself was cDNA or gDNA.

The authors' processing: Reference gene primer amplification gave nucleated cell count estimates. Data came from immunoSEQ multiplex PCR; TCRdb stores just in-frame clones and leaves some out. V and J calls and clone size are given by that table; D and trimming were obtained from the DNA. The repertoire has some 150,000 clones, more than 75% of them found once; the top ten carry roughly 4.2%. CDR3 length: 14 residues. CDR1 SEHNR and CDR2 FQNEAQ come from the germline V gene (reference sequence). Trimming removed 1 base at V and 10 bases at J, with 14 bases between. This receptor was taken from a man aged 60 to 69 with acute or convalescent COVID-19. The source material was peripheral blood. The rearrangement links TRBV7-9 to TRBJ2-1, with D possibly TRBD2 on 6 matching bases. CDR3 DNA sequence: TGTGCCAGCAGCTTAGGAGGTCTTGCGGGAGAGCAGTTCTTC. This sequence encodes CASSLGGLAGEQFF.